This T cell receptor beta chain is drawn from a study of T cell responses to AZD1222 COVID-19 vaccine. Unmatched junction bases numbered 4, after V lost 4 bases and J lost 2 bases. The CDR3 extends over 15 amino acids. The method was immunoSEQ multiplex PCR; TCRdb's version includes in-frame clones alone and lacks a portion of them. The sample carries about 120,000 clones, just over 90% recorded once. The clonotype originates from an adult who received the AZD1222 COVID-19 vaccine. Specimen: peripheral blood, collected 28 days after the second AZD1222 dose. The V and J genes are TRBV5-3 and TRBJ1-5; 9 bases line up with TRBD1. TRBV5-3 is reported as an ORF; its role is uncertain. Here the CDR3 reads CARSAQGAGNQPQHF. In DNA, the CDR3 is TGTGCCAGAAGCGCACAGGGGGCTGGCAATCAGCCCCAGCATTTT.